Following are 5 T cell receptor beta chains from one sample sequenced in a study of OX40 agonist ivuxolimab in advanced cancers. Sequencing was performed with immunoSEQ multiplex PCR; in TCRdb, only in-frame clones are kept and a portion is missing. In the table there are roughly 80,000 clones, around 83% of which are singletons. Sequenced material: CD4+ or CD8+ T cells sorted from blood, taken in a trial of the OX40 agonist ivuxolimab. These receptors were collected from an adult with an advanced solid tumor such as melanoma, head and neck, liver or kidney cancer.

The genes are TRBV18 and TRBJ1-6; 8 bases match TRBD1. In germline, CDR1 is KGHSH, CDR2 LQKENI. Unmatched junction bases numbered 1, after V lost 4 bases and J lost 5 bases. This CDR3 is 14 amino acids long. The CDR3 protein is CASSQGQDNSPLHF. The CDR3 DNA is TGTGCCAGCTCACAGGGACAGGATAATTCACCCCTCCACTTT.

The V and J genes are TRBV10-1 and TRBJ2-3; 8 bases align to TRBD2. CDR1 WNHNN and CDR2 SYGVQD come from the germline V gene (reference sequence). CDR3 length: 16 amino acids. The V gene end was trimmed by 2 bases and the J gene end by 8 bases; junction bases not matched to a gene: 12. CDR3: CASSEGGLGPRGTQYF. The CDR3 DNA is TGCGCCAGCAGTGAGGGGGGACTAGGCCCCCGAGGTACGCAGTATTTT.

Here the CDR3 reads CASSAGGAGNTIYF. DNA of the CDR3: TGCGCCAGCAGCGCAGGGGGCGCAGGAAACACCATATATTTT. This sequence joins TRBV5-1 and TRBJ1-3, with 8 bases fitting TRBD1. Losses at the gene ends were 4 bases for V and 4 bases for J; bases not matched to a gene: 4. Per germline, CDR1 SGHRS and CDR2 YFSETQ. This CDR3 has 14 residues. Complete variable domain (other parts from reference TRBV5-1 and TRBJ1-3): KAGVTQTPRYLIKTRGQQVTLSCSPISGHRSVSWYQQTPGQGLQFLFEYFSETQRNKGNFPGRFSGRQFSNSRSEMNVSTLELGDSALYLCASSAGGAGNTIYFGEGSWLTVV.

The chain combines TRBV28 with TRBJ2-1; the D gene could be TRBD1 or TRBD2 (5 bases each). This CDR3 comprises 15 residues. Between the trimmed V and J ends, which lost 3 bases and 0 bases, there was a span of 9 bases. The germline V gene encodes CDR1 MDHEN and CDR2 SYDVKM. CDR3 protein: CASSLAGSSYNEQFF. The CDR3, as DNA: TGTGCCAGCAGTTTGGCAGGGAGCTCCTACAATGAGCAGTTCTTC.

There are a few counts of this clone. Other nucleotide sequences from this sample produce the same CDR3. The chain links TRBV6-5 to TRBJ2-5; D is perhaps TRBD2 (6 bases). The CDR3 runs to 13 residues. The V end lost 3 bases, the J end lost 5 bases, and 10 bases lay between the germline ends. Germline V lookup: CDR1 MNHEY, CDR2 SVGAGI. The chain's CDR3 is CASSYSSGETQYF. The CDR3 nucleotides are TGTGCCAGCAGTTATTCGAGCGGGGAGACCCAGTACTTC.